These 7 T cell receptor beta chains came from one sample sequenced in a study of CD8 T cells in Susac syndrome. RNA in amounts of roughly 0.5 to 1 ug was reverse transcribed with random hexamers. TCRdb processed the immunoSEQ multiplex PCR reads anew with MiXCR; each CDR3 protein has one entry. Here the sample spans 50,000 to 55,000 distinct CDR3 sequences, roughly 94% being singletons. The sequencing sample was made of CD8+ T cells from PBMCs. The receptors stem from a human donor with Susac syndrome.

The chain is built from TRBV9 and TRBJ1-5; 8 nucleotides align to TRBD1. V dropped 4 bases and J dropped 0; count of bases not matched to a gene: 6. The CDR3 has 16 residues. The germline CDR1 and CDR2 sequences are SGDLS and YYNGEE. The CDR3 is CASSPGGRDSNQPQHF. The CDR3 region has the DNA TGTGCCAGCAGCCCAGGGGGCAGGGATAGCAATCAGCCCCAGCATTTT.

V is TRBV19 and J is TRBJ2-2; D uncertain. V lost 10 bases and J lost 6, with 6 bases in between. Germline CDR1 reads LNHDA; CDR2 reads SQIVND (reference sequence). This CDR3 comprises 10 residues. CDR3 protein: CATQAGELFF. CDR3 nucleotides: TGTGCCACCCAAGCCGGGGAGCTGTTTTTT.

J is TRBJ1-2 and V is TRBV12-3 or TRBV12-4, with D tentatively TRBD1 (6 bases). The CDR3 loop spans 12 amino acids. V was pared by 5 bases and J by 5 bases, with 9 bases between. CDR3: CASSPQGYGYTF. The CDR3 bases are TGTGCCAGCAGTCCACAGGGTTATGGCTACACCTTC.

The CDR3 region is CSASVESTDTQYF. Here the CDR3 DNA reads TGCAGTGCTAGTGTGGAAAGCACAGATACGCAGTATTTT. This sequence joins TRBV20-1 and TRBJ2-3, with no clear D. The CDR3 totals 13 residues. Trimming took 3 bases from V and 0 from J, leaving 7 bases between them. Per germline, CDR1 DFQATT and CDR2 SNEGSKA (reference sequence).

This clonotype came up a few times. The gene calls are TRBV20-1 and TRBJ1-1; weak D call: TRBD1 (5 bases). Germline V gene data show CDR1 as DFQATT and CDR2 as SNEGSKA (reference sequence). This CDR3 has 13 amino acids. DNA of the CDR3: TGCTCCGCCTGGGGCCCGGGGAACACTGAAGCTTTCTTT. Protein: CSAWGPGNTEAFF.

J is TRBJ1-5 and V is TRBV30, with TRBD1 as a possible D gene (5 bases). V was shortened by 0 bases and J by 3 bases, with 21 bases between the two germline ends. CDR3 size: 18 residues. The germline V gene encodes CDR1 GTSNPN and CDR2 SVGIG (reference sequence). CDR3 region: CAWSVDSVRAGYNQPQHF. The CDR3 DNA is TGTGCCTGGAGTGTAGATTCCGTGAGGGCAGGGTACAATCAGCCCCAGCATTTT. The full variable domain, rest sourced from reference TRBV30 and TRBJ1-5, is SQTIHQWPATLVQPVGSPLSLECTVEGTSNPNLYWYRQAAGRGLQLLFYSVGIGQISSEVPQNLSASRPQDRQFILSSKKLLLSDSGFYLCAWSVDSVRAGYNQPQHFGDGTRLSIL.

This clonotype was seen only once. V usage is TRBV9 and J usage is TRBJ2-2, with TRBD2 matching 10 bases. Germline V CDR1 and CDR2: SGDLS, YYNGEE. CDR3 size: 16 residues. V dropped 3 bases and J dropped 7; count of bases not matched to a gene: 9. The CDR3 DNA is TGTGCCAGCAGCGCACTAGCGGGGTATGATAACGGGGAGCTGTTTTTT. Encoded protein: CASSALAGYDNGELFF.